This TCR beta chain emerged from a study of blood T cell repertoires in COVID-19. Profiling relied on immunoSEQ multiplex PCR, and the TCRdb table lists in-frame clones only, not all of them. The sample contains some 14,000 clones, roughly 86% of which appear only once. Germline V gene data show CDR1 as SGHRS and CDR2 as YFSETQ. The CDR3 covers 14 residues. The V gene end was trimmed by 3 bases and the J gene end by 4 bases; junction bases not matched to a gene: 5. The sequencing sample was made of peripheral blood. This clonotype was obtained from a man in his sixties with acute or convalescent COVID-19. The V and J genes are TRBV5-1 and TRBJ2-7; 9 bases line up with TRBD1. The CDR3 protein is CASSSGQGLYEQYF. The DNA of the CDR3 is TGCGCCAGCAGCTCAGGACAGGGGTTGTACGAGCAGTACTTC.